A single sample gave rise to the 26 T cell receptor beta chains below, sequenced in a study of vaccination effects on CD4 cells after COVID-19. Assay used: immunoSEQ multiplex PCR; TCRdb lists only in-frame clones, some missing. There are about 27,000 clones in the sample; roughly four fifths occur only once, and 1.4% lies in the top ten. Their recognized antigens are unknown. Antigen-specific CD4+ T cell clonotypes were called by their expansion after viral peptide-pool culture in ViraFEST. The culture ran for about 11 days, and then CD4+ T cells were isolated. Subjects were given two BNT162b2 or mRNA-1273 vaccine doses. Specimen: CD4+ T cells from PBMCs cultured with HCoV-NL63 spike peptides, collected after COVID-19 vaccination. These receptors were taken from a human donor who received a COVID-19 vaccine. Some clones in this sample may be carry-over from other donors' samples.

In this sample, this clone turned up a few times. J is TRBJ2-1 and V is TRBV18, with 7 nucleotides matching TRBD2. The CDR3 contains 16 residues. The V segment lost 3 bases and the J segment 8 bases; nucleotides outside the gene matches: 13. Germline V gene data show CDR1 as KGHSH and CDR2 as LQKENI. In nucleotides, the CDR3 is TGTGCCAGCTCACCTCAGGGCGGGGGTACAGTCGATGAGCAGTTCTTC. Translation gives CASSPQGGGTVDEQFF.

This clone was counted a few times. V usage is TRBV7-2 and J usage is TRBJ1-1; TRBD1 is a possible D gene (6 bases). Between the trimmed V and J ends, which lost 5 bases and 1 base, there was a span of 8 bases. The CDR3 has 13 residues. Germline assignment: CDR1 SGHTA and CDR2 FQGNSA. The CDR3 loop is CASSGRGNTEAFF. CDR3 nucleotides: TGTGCCAGCAGCGGCAGGGGGAACACTGAAGCTTTCTTT.

The chain recombines TRBV4-1 with TRBJ2-5, with TRBD1 matching over 10 bases. J was trimmed by 6 bases and V by 3 bases; bases with no gene match: 1. This CDR3 has 13 residues. CDR1 and CDR2 (germline): MGHRA, YSYEKL. The CDR3: CASSQGQGKTQYF. DNA of the CDR3: TGCGCCAGCAGCCAGGGACAGGGGAAGACCCAGTACTTC.

Only a few counts were recorded for this clone. The CDR3 DNA sequence: TGTGCCAGCAGTCGGGACAGGGTCAATCAGCCCCAGCATTTT. It translates to CASSRDRVNQPQHF. The V gene is TRBV6-5, the J gene TRBJ1-5; 9 nucleotides line up with TRBD1. The junction had 2 bases not matched to a gene; V was cut back by 5 bases and J by 3 bases. Looked up from germline, CDR1 is MNHEY and CDR2 is SVGAGI. The CDR3 has 14 residues.

The rearrangement joins TRBV5-1 to TRBJ2-5; D is unresolved. Germline CDR1 SGHRS, CDR2 YFSETQ. The CDR3 covers 14 residues. Trimming removed 1 base at V and 4 bases at J, with 11 bases between. The DNA of the CDR3 is TGCGCCAGCAGCTTGCAATCCCAATCAGAGACCCAGTACTTC. Translated: CASSLQSQSETQYF.

This sequence joins TRBV6-1 and TRBJ1-4; unclear D gene. Germline CDR1 MNHNS, CDR2 SASEGT. This CDR3 region has 11 residues. Trimming pared 2 bases from V and 10 bases from J, leaving 5 bases between. The CDR3 is CASSEIGKLFF. The CDR3 nucleotides are TGTGCCAGCAGTGAAATCGGAAAACTGTTTTTT.

This chain connects TRBV12-5 to TRBJ2-4; weak D call: TRBD1 (7 bases). V lost 0 bases, J lost 9 bases, and 21 bases lay in between. This CDR3 region has 17 residues. Germline V gene data show CDR1 as LGHNT and CDR2 as FRNRAP. The CDR3 is CASGLVKGGTQGGIQYF. As DNA, the CDR3 is TGTGCTAGTGGTTTGGTAAAAGGAGGTACCCAGGGGGGCATTCAGTACTTC. The variable domain in full, with the rest retrieved from reference TRBV12-5 and TRBJ2-4, is DARVTQTPRHKVTEMGQEVTMRCQPILGHNTVFWYRQTMMQGLELLAYFRNRAPLDDSGMPKDRFSAEMPDATLATLKIQPSEPRDSAVYFCASGLVKGGTQGGIQYFGAGTRLSVL.

J is TRBJ2-2 and V is TRBV5-1; the D gene is possibly TRBD1 (6 bases). Germline V gene sequence: CDR1 SGHRS, CDR2 YFSETQ. There are 17 residues in the CDR3. V lost 0 bases and J lost 4, with 16 bases in between. The CDR3 nucleotides read TGCGCCAGCAGCTTGGGAACAGGGCTCAGCGTCACCGGGGAGCTGTTTTTT. Translating gives CASSLGTGLSVTGELFF.

CDR3 bases: TGCGCCAGCAGCTTAGGGGGGACGAACACCGGGGAGCTGTTTTTT. Its protein product is CASSLGGTNTGELFF. The chain combines TRBV5-1 with TRBJ2-2; D tentatively reads TRBD1 or TRBD2 (6 bases each). The CDR3 runs to 15 residues. V lost 2 bases and J lost 0, with 8 bases in between. Germline CDR1 is SGHRS and CDR2 is YFSETQ. Looking up the rest from reference TRBV5-1 and TRBJ2-2 gives the full variable domain: KAGVTQTPRYLIKTRGQQVTLSCSPISGHRSVSWYQQTPGQGLQFLFEYFSETQRNKGNFPGRFSGRQFSNSRSEMNVSTLELGDSALYLCASSLGGTNTGELFFGEGSRLTVL.

CDR3 loop: CAIRKAGESGYTF. CDR3 sequence (DNA): TGTGCCATCAGGAAAGCAGGGGAGAGTGGCTACACCTTC. The V call is TRBV10-3, the J call TRBJ1-2; D is perhaps TRBD1 (6 bases). The CDR3 runs to 13 residues. The germline gives CDR1 ENHRY, CDR2 SYGVKD. Trimming left V 6 bases short and J 7 bases short, with 15 bases between.

The gene calls are TRBV7-8 and TRBJ2-3, with D unclear. V was pared by 1 base and J by 3 bases, with 17 bases between. Germline V gives CDR1 SGHVS, CDR2 FQNEAQ. The CDR3 has 17 amino acids. The CDR3 DNA reads TGTGCCAGCAGCTTAGTTCCGGCCAGCGTCACAACAGATACGCAGTATTTT. Translating it yields CASSLVPASVTTDTQYF.

The chain recombines TRBV6-2 or TRBV6-3 with TRBJ2-5; tentative D call: TRBD2 (5 bases). Per germline, CDR1 MNHEY and CDR2 SVGEGT. This CDR3 is 13 amino acids long. V was shortened by 2 bases and J by 5 bases, with 9 bases between the two germline ends. CDR3 residues: CASSYGRGETQYF. The CDR3, as DNA: TGTGCCAGCAGTTACGGGAGAGGGGAGACCCAGTACTTC.

J is TRBJ1-3 and V is TRBV5-1, with unresolved D. Trimming cost V 4 bases and J 0 bases, with 11 bases left between them. This CDR3 is built from 15 residues. The germline CDR1 and CDR2 sequences are SGHRS and YFSETQ. CDR3 nucleotides: TGCGCCAGCAGCCTGGGAGGGAGCTCTGGAAACACCATATATTTT. It encodes CASSLGGSSGNTIYF.

The DNA of the CDR3 is TGCAGCGTTGAAGGGACAGGGAGTGTGACCCAGTACTTC. Protein sequence: CSVEGTGSVTQYF. V usage is TRBV29-1 and J usage is TRBJ2-5, with 8 bases fitting TRBD1. Germline values: CDR1 SQVTM, CDR2 ANQGSEA. The length of the CDR3 is 13 residues. V shed 1 base and J 7 bases; nucleotides not matched to a gene: 5.

The V gene is TRBV3-1 (or the pseudogene TRBV3-2), the J gene TRBJ2-7; a weak D match, TRBD2 (5 bases). CDR3 length: 13 amino acids. V gave up 1 base and J gave up 6 bases, with 10 bases separating them. Germline CDR1 and CDR2: LGHDT and YNNKEL (reference sequence). The CDR3 nucleotides are TGTGCCAGCAGCCAAGTCGGAGGCGGCGAGCAGTACGTC. It is translated as CASSQVGGGEQYV.

V usage is TRBV5-5 and J usage is TRBJ2-7; D unresolved. With 1 base removed from V and 2 bases from J, the gap between germline ends came to 10 bases. Germline-derived CDR1 and CDR2 are SGHKS and YYEKEE (reference sequence). The CDR3 spans 14 residues. This chain's CDR3 is CASSLRSRTYEQYF. For the CDR3, the DNA is TGTGCCAGCAGCTTGAGGAGCCGAACCTACGAGCAGTACTTC.

This rearrangement joins TRBV5-8 to TRBJ1-5; D unresolved. From germline, CDR1 is SGHTS and CDR2 YDEGEE. The CDR3 has 16 residues. Trimming removed 0 bases from V and 4 bases from J, with 14 bases in between. The CDR3 reads CASSLEFGQTNQPQHF. The CDR3 coding sequence is TGTGCCAGCAGCTTGGAATTTGGGCAGACTAATCAGCCCCAGCATTTT.

Written as DNA, the CDR3 is TGTGCCAGCAGCTTGTATAGGGACCACCAACGGAGTCAGCCCCAGCATTTT. It yields the protein CASSLYRDHQRSQPQHF. This rearrangement joins TRBV5-6 to TRBJ1-5; D possibly corresponds to TRBD1 (5 bases). Deletions cut 1 base from V and 6 bases from J, with 20 bases between. CDR1 and CDR2 from the germline V gene are SGHDT and YYEEEE. CDR3 length equals 17 residues.

This sequence joins TRBV11-1 and TRBJ2-7; D gene unclear. The CDR3 is 13 amino acids. In germline, CDR1 is SGHAT, CDR2 FQDESV (reference sequence). Trimming shortened V by 2 bases and J by 3 bases, and 8 bases separated the two germline ends. In DNA form, the CDR3 reads TGTGCCAGCAGCTTATCGTCAGGCTACGAGCAGTACGTC. It yields the protein CASSLSSGYEQYV.

The V call is TRBV11-1, the J call TRBJ2-1, with 9 positions matching TRBD1. The germline V gene has CDR1 SGHAT and CDR2 FQDESV (reference sequence). The length of the CDR3 is 15 residues. The J segment lost 4 bases and the V segment lost 0 bases, leaving 1 base of the junction unmatched. The CDR3 nucleotides read TGTGCCAGCAGCTTAGCTGACAGGGGGTACAATGAGCAGTTCTTC. This translates into CASSLADRGYNEQFF. The variable domain in full, with the rest retrieved from reference TRBV11-1 and TRBJ2-1, is EAEVAQSPRYKITEKSQAVAFWCDPISGHATLYWYRQILGQGPELLVQFQDESVVDDSQLPKDRFSAERLKGVDSTLKIQPAELGDSAMYLCASSLADRGYNEQFFGPGTRLTVL.

J is TRBJ1-1 and V is TRBV27, with TRBD1 as a possible D gene (5 bases). The CDR3 has 13 amino acids. Germline CDR1 and CDR2: MNHEY and SMNVEV (reference sequence). Trimming took off 2 bases at V and 2 bases at J, with 6 bases between the two ends. The CDR3 loop is CASSLDRNTEAFF. CDR3 bases: TGTGCCAGCAGTTTAGACAGAAACACTGAAGCTTTCTTT.

The chain employs TRBV4-1 and TRBJ1-6; D is possibly TRBD1 (5 bases). In germline, CDR1 is MGHRA, CDR2 YSYEKL. The germline V and J ends were trimmed by 0 bases and 9 bases, with 12 bases remaining between them. This CDR3 has 15 residues. CDR3 bases: TGCGCCAGCAGCCAAGATCCCTCGGGGGTTTCACCCCTCCACTTT. Its protein is CASSQDPSGVSPLHF.

This chain joins TRBV25-1 and TRBJ2-7; no definite D call. The CDR3 runs 10 residues. Germline V gene sequence: CDR1 MGHDK, CDR2 SYGVNS. Trimming cost V 9 bases and J 4 bases, with 7 bases left between them. CDR3 loop: CASPPYEQYV. CDR3 bases: TGTGCCAGTCCCCCTTACGAGCAGTACGTC.

The rearrangement joins TRBV9 to TRBJ2-7; weak D call: TRBD2 (7 bases). Germline V gene lookup returns CDR1 SGDLS and CDR2 YYNGEE. V lost 4 bases to trimming and J lost 6 bases, with 20 bases between them. This CDR3 is built from 15 residues. The CDR3 spells CASSSGRGGACEQYV. The DNA of the CDR3 is TGTGCCAGCAGCTCCGGTAGGGGGGGGGCCTGCGAGCAGTACGTC.

The chain employs TRBV5-4 and TRBJ2-7; D gene uncertain. The V end was cut by 0 bases, the J end by 4 bases, with 11 bases between. CDR1 and CDR2 from the germline V gene are SGHNT and YYREEE (reference sequence). This CDR3 is 14 amino acids long. The CDR3 DNA is TGTGCCAGCAGCTTGGGGCTTCGAGAGTACGAGCAGTACGTC. Residues: CASSLGLREYEQYV.

The gene calls are TRBV7-2 and TRBJ2-5; 8 bases are a match to TRBD2. Looked up from germline, CDR1 is SGHTA and CDR2 is FQGNSA. This CDR3 has 16 amino acids. V lost 0 bases to trimming and J lost 2 bases; unmatched junction nucleotides: 5. CDR3 sequence (DNA): TGTGCCAGCAGCTTAGCTAGCGGGGCATATCAAGAGACCCAGTACTTC. Protein sequence: CASSLASGAYQETQYF. The full variable domain, completed using reference TRBV7-2 and TRBJ2-5, is GAGVSQSPSNKVTEKGKDVELRCDPISGHTALYWYRQSLGQGLEFLIYFQGNSAPDKSGLPSDRFSAERTGGSVSTLTIQRTQQEDSAVYLCASSLASGAYQETQYFGPGTRLLVL.